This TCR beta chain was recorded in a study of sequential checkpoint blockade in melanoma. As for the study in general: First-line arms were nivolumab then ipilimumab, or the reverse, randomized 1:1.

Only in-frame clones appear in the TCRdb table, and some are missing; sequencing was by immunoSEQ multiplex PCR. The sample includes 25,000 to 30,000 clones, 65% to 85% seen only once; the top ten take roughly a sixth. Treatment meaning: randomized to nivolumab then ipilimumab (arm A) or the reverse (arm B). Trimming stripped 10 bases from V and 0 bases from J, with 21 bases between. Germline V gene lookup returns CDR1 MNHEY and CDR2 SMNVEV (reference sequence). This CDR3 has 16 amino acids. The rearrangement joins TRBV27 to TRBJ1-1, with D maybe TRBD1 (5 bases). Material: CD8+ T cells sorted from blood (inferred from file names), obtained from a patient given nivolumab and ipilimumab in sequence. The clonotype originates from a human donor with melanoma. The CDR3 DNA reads TGTGCCATCCATGTCATGGGGCTGTGGATGAACACTGAAGCTTTCTTT. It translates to CAIHVMGLWMNTEAFF.